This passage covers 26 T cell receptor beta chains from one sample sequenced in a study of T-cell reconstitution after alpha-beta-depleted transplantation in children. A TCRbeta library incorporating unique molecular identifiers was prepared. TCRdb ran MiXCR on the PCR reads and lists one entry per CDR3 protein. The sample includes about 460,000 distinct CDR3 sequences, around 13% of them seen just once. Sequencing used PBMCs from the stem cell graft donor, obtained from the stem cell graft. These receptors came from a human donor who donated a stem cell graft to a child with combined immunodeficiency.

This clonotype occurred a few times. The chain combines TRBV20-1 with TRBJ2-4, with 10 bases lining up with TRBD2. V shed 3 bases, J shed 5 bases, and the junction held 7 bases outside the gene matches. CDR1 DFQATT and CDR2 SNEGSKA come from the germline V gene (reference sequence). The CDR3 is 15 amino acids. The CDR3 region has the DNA TGCAGTGCTAGGGCGGGACTAGCGATCGAAAACATTCAGTACTTC. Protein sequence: CSARAGLAIENIQYF.

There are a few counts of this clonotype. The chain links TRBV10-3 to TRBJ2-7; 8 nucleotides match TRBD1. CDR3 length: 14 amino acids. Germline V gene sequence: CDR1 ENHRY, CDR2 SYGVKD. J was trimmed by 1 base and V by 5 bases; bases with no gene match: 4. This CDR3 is CAISKGQESYEQYF. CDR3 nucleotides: TGTGCCATCAGTAAGGGACAGGAATCCTACGAGCAGTACTTC.

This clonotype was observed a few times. This chain's CDR3 is CASSQDAGGNQPQHF. The CDR3 region has the DNA TGCGCCAGCAGCCAAGATGCGGGGGGTAATCAGCCCCAGCATTTT. The V gene is TRBV4-3, the J gene TRBJ1-5; possible D gene TRBD1, 5 bases. The CDR3 sequence is 15 residues long. Trimming pared 0 bases from V and 4 bases from J, leaving 10 bases between. Germline V gene data show CDR1 as LGHNA and CDR2 as YSLEER.

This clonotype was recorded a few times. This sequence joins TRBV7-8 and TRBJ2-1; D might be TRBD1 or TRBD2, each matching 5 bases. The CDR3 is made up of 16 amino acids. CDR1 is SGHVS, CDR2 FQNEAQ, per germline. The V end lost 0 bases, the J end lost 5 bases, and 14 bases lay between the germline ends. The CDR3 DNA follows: TGTGCCAGCAGCTTAGCGCGAAGGGGAGAGAACAATGAGCAGTTCTTC. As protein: CASSLARRGENNEQFF.

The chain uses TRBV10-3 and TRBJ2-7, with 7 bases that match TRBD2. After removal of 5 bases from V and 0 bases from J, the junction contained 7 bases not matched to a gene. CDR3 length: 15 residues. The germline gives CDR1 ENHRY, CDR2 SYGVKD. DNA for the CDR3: TGTGCCATCAGTTTGGGCGGGAGTAGCTCCTACGAGCAGTACTTC. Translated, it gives CAISLGGSSSYEQYF.

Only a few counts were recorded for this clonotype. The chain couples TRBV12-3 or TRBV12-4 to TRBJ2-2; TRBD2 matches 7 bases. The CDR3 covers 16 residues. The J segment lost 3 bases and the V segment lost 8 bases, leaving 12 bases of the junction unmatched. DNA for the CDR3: TGTGCCAGCTGGGCCCTGGGAGGGCCTGACACCGGGGAGCTGTTTTTT. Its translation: CASWALGGPDTGELFF.

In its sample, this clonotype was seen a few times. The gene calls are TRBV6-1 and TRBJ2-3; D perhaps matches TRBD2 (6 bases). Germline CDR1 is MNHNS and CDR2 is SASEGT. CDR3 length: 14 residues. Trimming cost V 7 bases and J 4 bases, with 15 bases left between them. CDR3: CASTVGGSPDTQYF. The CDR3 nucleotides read TGTGCCAGCACGGTCGGGGGTAGCCCAGATACGCAGTATTTT.

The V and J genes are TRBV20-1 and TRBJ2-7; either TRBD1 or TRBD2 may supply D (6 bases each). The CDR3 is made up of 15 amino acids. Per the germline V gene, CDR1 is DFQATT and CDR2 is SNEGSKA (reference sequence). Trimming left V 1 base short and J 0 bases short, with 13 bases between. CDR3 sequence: CSARAEGGYSYEQYF. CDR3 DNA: TGCAGTGCTAGAGCGGAGGGGGGTTACTCCTACGAGCAGTACTTC.

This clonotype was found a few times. CDR3 in DNA: TGCGCCAGCAGCTTGGGGGCAGGCGGGAGACACACCGGGGAGCTGTTTTTT. This gives the protein CASSLGAGGRHTGELFF. V gene TRBV5-1 combines with J gene TRBJ2-2, with 7 bases fitting TRBD2. The V gene end was trimmed by 0 bases and the J gene end by 3 bases; junction bases not matched to a gene: 8. The V gene's germline CDR1 is SGHRS and CDR2 YFSETQ. This CDR3 is built from 17 residues.

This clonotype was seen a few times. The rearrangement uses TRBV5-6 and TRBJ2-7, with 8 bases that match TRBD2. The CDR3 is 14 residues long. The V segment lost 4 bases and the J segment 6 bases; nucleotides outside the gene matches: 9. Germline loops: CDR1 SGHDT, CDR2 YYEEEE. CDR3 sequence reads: CASSPVHGGGEQYF. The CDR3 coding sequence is TGTGCCAGCAGCCCGGTACACGGGGGGGGCGAGCAGTACTTC.

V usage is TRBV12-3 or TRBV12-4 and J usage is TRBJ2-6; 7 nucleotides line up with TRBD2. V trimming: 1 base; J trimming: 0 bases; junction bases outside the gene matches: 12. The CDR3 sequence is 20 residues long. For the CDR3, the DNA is TGTGCCAGCAGTTTAGATCGGTGGGGGGGGGATATCTCTGGGGCCAACGTCCTGACTTTC. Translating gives CASSLDRWGGDISGANVLTF.

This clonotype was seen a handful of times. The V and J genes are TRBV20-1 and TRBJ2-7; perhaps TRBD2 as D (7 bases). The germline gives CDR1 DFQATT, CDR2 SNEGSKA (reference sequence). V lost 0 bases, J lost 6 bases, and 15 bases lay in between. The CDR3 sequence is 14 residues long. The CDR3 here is CSARDGQGTTEQYF. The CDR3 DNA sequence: TGCAGTGCTAGAGATGGCCAGGGGACTACCGAGCAGTACTTC.

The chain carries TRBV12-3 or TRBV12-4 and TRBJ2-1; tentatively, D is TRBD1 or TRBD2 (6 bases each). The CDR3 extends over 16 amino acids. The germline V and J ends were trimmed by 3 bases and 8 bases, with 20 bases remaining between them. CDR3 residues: CASSLGGGGKLYEQFF. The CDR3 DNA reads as TGTGCCAGCAGTTTGGGGGGCGGCGGTAAGTTATATGAGCAGTTCTTC.

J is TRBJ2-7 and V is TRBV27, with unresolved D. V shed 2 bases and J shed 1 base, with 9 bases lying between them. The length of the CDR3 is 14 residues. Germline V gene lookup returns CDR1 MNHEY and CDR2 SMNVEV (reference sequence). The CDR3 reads CASSLNENSYEQYF. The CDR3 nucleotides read TGTGCCAGCAGTTTAAATGAGAATTCCTACGAGCAGTACTTC.

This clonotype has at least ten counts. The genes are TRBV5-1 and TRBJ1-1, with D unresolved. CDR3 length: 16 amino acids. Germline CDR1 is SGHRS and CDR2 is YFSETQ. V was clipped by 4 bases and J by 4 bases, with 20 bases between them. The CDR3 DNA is TGCGCCAGCAGCCCACGGACGGAGGAGGTAGTCACTGAAGCTTTCTTT. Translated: CASSPRTEEVVTEAFF. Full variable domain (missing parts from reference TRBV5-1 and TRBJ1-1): KAGVTQTPRYLIKTRGQQVTLSCSPISGHRSVSWYQQTPGQGLQFLFEYFSETQRNKGNFPGRFSGRQFSNSRSEMNVSTLELGDSALYLCASSPRTEEVVTEAFFGQGTRLTVV.

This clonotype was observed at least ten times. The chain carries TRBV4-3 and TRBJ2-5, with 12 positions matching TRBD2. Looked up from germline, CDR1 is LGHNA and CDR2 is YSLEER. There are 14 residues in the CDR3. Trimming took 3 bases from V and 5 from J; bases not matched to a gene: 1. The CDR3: CASSHGLAGETQYF. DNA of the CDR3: TGCGCCAGCAGCCACGGACTAGCGGGGGAGACCCAGTACTTC.

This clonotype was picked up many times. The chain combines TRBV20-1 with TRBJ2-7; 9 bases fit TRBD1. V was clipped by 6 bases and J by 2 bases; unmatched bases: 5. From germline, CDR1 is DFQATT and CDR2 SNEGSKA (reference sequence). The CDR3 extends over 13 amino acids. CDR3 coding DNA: TGCAGTGCCAACGACAGGGGGACCTACGAGCAGTACTTC. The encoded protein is CSANDRGTYEQYF.

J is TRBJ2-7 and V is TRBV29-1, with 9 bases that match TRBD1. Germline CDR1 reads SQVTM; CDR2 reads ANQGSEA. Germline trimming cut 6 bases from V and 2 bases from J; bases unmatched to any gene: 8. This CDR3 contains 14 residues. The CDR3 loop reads CSVLPGTGTYEQYF. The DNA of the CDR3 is TGCAGCGTGCTCCCGGGGACAGGGACCTACGAGCAGTACTTC.

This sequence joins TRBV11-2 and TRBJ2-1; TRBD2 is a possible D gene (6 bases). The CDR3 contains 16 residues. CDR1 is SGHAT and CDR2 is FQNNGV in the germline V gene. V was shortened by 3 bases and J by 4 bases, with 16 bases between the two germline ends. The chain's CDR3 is CASSLVGGPPYNEQFF. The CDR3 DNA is TGTGCCAGCAGCTTGGTGGGGGGTCCCCCGTACAATGAGCAGTTCTTC.

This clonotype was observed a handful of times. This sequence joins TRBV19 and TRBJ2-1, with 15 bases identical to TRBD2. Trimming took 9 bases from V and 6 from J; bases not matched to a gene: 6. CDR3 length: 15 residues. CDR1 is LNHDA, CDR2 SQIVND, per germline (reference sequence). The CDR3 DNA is TGTGCCAGCACGGGACTAGCGGGAGGCCCCAATGAGCAGTTCTTC. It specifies CASTGLAGGPNEQFF.

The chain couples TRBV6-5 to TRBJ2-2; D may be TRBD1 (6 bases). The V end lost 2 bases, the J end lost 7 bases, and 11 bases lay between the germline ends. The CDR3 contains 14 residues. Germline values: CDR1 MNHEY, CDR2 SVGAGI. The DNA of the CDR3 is TGTGCCAGCAGTTACCGCAGGGGCGGCGGGGAGCTGTTTTTT. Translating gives CASSYRRGGGELFF.

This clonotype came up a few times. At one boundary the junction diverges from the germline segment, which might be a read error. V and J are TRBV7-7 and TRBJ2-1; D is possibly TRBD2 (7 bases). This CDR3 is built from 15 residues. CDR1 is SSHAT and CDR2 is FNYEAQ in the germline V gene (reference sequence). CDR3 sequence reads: CASSLRAGANNEQFF. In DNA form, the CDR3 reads TGTGCTAGCAGCTTAAGGGCGGGGGCCAACAATGAGCAGTTCTTC.

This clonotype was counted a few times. Written as DNA, the CDR3 is TGTGCCAGCATCGGGACAGGGGGCTCCTACGAGCAGTACTTC. This sequence encodes CASIGTGGSYEQYF. The V and J genes are TRBV12-3 or TRBV12-4 and TRBJ2-7; 11 bases match TRBD1. J gave up 0 bases and V 7 bases, and 2 bases lay outside the gene matches. The CDR3 extends over 14 amino acids.

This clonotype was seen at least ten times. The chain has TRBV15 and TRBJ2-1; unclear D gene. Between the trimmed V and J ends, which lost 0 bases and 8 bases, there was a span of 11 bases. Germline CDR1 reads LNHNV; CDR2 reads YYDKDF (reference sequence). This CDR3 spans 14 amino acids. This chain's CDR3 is CATSRDKRGDEQFF. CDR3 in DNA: TGTGCCACCAGCAGAGATAAGAGAGGAGATGAGCAGTTCTTC. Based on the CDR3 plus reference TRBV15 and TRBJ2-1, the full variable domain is DAMVIQNPRYQVTQFGKPVTLSCSQTLNHNVMYWYQQKSSQAPKLLFHYYDKDFNNEADTPDNFQSRRPNTSFCFLDIRSPGLGDTAMYLCATSRDKRGDEQFFGPGTRLTVL.

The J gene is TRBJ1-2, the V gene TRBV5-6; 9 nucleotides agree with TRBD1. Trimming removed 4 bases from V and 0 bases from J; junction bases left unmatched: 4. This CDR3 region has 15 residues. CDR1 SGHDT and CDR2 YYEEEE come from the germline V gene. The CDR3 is CASSLQGATNYGYTF. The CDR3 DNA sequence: TGTGCCAGCAGCCTACAGGGGGCCACTAACTATGGCTACACCTTC.

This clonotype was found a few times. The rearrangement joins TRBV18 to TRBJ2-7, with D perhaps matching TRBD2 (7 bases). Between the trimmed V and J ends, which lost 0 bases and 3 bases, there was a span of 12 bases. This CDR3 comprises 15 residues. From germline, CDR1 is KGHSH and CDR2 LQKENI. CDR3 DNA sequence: TGTGCCAGCTCACCACCGCGGGGGCGCAACTACGAGCAGTACTTC. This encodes CASSPPRGRNYEQYF. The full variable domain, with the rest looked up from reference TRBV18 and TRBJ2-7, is NAGVMQNPRHLVRRRGQEARLRCSPMKGHSHVYWYRQLPEEGLKFMVYLQKENIIDESGMPKERFSAEFPKEGPSILRIQQVVRGDSAAYFCASSPPRGRNYEQYFGPGTRLTVT.